These 6 T cell receptor beta chains were all obtained from the same sample, sequenced in a study of regulatory T cells in long-lasting Graves disease. The time point denotes: newly diagnosed GD, antithyroid drugs for less than 3 months. With RNA extracted from PBMCs as input, the TCR library was made. Arm-PCR of CDR3 regions and iRepertoire HTBI primers were used to build TCR beta libraries. TCRdb called the multiplex PCR reads again in MiXCR, with one record for every CDR3 protein. Of about 240,000 distinct CDR3 sequences listed, 20% to 25% are singletons. The source material was peripheral blood mononuclear cells (PBMCs), sampled at new diagnosis, from a patient treated with antithyroid drugs. The receptors here all came from a female donor with Graves disease.

The CDR3 spells CASSERVRKGTDTQYF. In DNA, the CDR3 is TGTGCCAGCAGTGAAAGGGTTCGGAAAGGCACAGATACGCAGTATTTT. The rearrangement links TRBV6-1 to TRBJ2-3; D remains ambiguous. The V gene lost 2 bases and the J gene lost 1 base, with 13 bases spanning the gap. The CDR3 runs to 16 residues. The V gene's germline CDR1 is MNHNS and CDR2 SASEGT.

This chain joins TRBV14 and TRBJ2-5; 9 bases line up with TRBD2. The germline V gene encodes CDR1 SGHDN and CDR2 FVKESK. Trimming at V came to 6 bases and at J to 1 base, leaving 18 bases not matched to a gene. The CDR3 is 19 amino acids. The chain's CDR3 is CASSLAISGSGGPQETQYF. The CDR3 nucleotides read TGTGCCAGCAGTTTAGCAATTAGCGGGAGTGGAGGGCCCCAAGAGACCCAGTACTTC.

This clonotype was seen ten or more times. V usage is TRBV7-3 and J usage is TRBJ2-5, with 14 bases that match TRBD2. Germline V gene sequence: CDR1 SGHTA, CDR2 FQGTGA. The CDR3 runs to 15 residues. The ends lost 5 bases at V and 7 bases at J; junction bases unmatched: 6. The CDR3 here is CASSVTSGGGRTQYF. The CDR3 nucleotides read TGTGCCAGCAGCGTGACTAGCGGGGGGGGGAGGACCCAGTACTTC.

This clonotype appeared many times. V gene TRBV5-4 combines with J gene TRBJ2-1; a weak D match, TRBD1 (7 bases). This CDR3 has 14 residues. Germline CDR1 reads SGHNT; CDR2 reads YYREEE (reference sequence). Trimming removed 4 bases at V and 5 bases at J, with 13 bases between. CDR3 coding DNA: TGTGCCAGCAGCCGGGGGACAGCCAACAATGAGCAGTTCTTC. Protein product: CASSRGTANNEQFF.

This clonotype was observed many times. The chain employs TRBV7-2 and TRBJ2-5, with 9 positions matching TRBD2. The CDR3 spans 14 residues. CDR1 and CDR2 from the germline V gene are SGHTA and FQGNSA. V lost 5 bases and J lost 3; bases outside the gene matches: 4. DNA for the CDR3: TGTGCCAGCAGCCGCATAGCGGGGGAAGAGACCCAGTACTTC. Its protein is CASSRIAGEETQYF.

Ten or more counts support this clonotype. V gene TRBV7-9 combines with J gene TRBJ2-7; D may be TRBD2 (6 bases). V lost 1 base and J 0 bases, leaving 10 bases between the germline ends. Per the germline V gene, CDR1 is SEHNR and CDR2 is FQNEAQ (reference sequence). The CDR3 length is 15 residues. CDR3 region: CASSLGVGSSYEQYF. CDR3 DNA sequence: TGTGCCAGCAGCTTAGGGGTCGGGAGCTCCTACGAGCAGTACTTC. Combining the CDR3 with reference TRBV7-9 and TRBJ2-7 gives the whole variable domain DTGVSQNPRHKITKRGQNVTFRCDPISEHNRLYWYRQTLGQGPEFLTYFQNEAQLEKSRLLSDRFSAERPKGSFSTLEIQRTEQGDSAMYLCASSLGVGSSYEQYFGPGTRLTVT.